This section outlines one T cell receptor beta chain sequence together with its context. This clone appeared a single time. No cognate antigen has been identified for it. No quality values exist for individual bases; no much larger clone is one base distant. The CDR3 runs 13 residues from the cysteine to the phenylalanine. Only the CDR3 portion is preserved as DNA: 39 bases, with reading frame beginning at the first base. V was cut back by 5 bases and J by 1 base, leaving a gap of 8 bases between them. CDR1 SNHLY and CDR2 FYNNEI are derived from the germline V gene. The data originate from a study of cytomegalovirus exposure and HLA in healthy donors (TCRdb year 2017). Regarding the study in general: According to an earlier analysis of a few hundred of the donors, 200 million or so T cells yielded some 120 million unique TCR beta sequences and roughly 280 Gb of sequence data. To study patterns of TCR occurrence, a later analysis re-analyzed previously published TCR beta repertoires from just over 650 donors and added high-resolution HLA genotyping. An earlier analysis of around 640 of the donors used high-throughput TCR beta sequencing to judge whether each TCR beta V gene segment behaved as functional or pseudogenic. Both class I and class II loci were covered by HLA typing, at four-digit resolution. Genome-wide SNP genotypes for about three fifths of the 666 donors were used in a later genetic analysis, which treated that subset as a discovery cohort. Approximately 310 gigabases of sequencing data and 70 million to 95 million unique TCR sequences made up an early release that covered around 640 HLA-typed donors. The number of donors typed differed by locus, with roughly 629-640 for A, B, C, DRB1 and DQB1, 522 for DQA1, 606 for DPA1, and roughly 450 for DPB1. The study aimed to test whether cataloging public T cell receptors could reveal signatures of past pathogen exposure. Along with the roughly 670-subject first cohort, a separate validation cohort of over 90 different subjects was used. Every repertoire in the discovery cohort had been generated on one and the same sequencing platform. Roughly 5 DR-DQ haplotypes were handled as single units for association and clustering because linkage in the cohort was strong. Donor age, sex, ethnicity and CMV serostatus were compiled alongside the repertoire data. Across around 400 genotyped donors of the cohort, an average of about 240,000 unique TCR beta nucleotide sequences per donor were sequenced, and 15% to 20% of those sequences were non-productive. Of the roughly 400 genotyped donors, around 81% fell in the genetic ancestry cluster associated with self-reported Caucasian donors. The study profiled the T cell repertoires of hundreds of subjects by immunosequencing and related them to cytomegalovirus serostatus. The later analysis used no new phenotypic data to find candidate immune exposures, relying instead on TCR beta sequences and their occurrence across donors. The study combined high-throughput TCR immunosequencing, statistical association of individual TCRs with disease status, and machine learning to predict cytomegalovirus infection status.

The cohort consisted of approximately 690 healthy bone marrow donors. At the time of sampling, every cohort member was nominally healthy, though immune exposures that went unrecorded were likely present. The donor was CMV seronegative and was included in the group of 352 seronegative cohort members. A peripheral blood sample was provided by each donor, and peripheral blood mononuclear cells were used for TCR beta sequencing. The Qiagen DNeasy Blood Extraction Kit was used to extract genomic DNA from the blood cell samples. The library was obtained by the immunoSEQ multiplex PCR assay. For the multiplex PCR, a mixture combining 60 forward primers for TCR Vbeta segments and 13 reverse primers for TCR Jbeta segments was used. A multiplex PCR assay on genomic DNA amplified the CDR3 region of rearranged TCR beta genes. Amplified TCR beta libraries were sequenced as 87-base-pair reads on the Illumina HiSeq System. The authors' analysis ran thus. A later analysis tallied 70 million to 100 million unique TCR beta chains across the 610 or so repertoires, and some 10 million of those chains were shared by two or more donors. Raw reads were error-corrected and collapsed into unique sequences by a nearest-neighbor algorithm in which closely related sequences were merged to remove PCR and sequencing errors. CDR3 sequences were aligned to IMGT reference sequences to assign V, D and J gene segments. For a sequence to be retained, a match of at least six nucleotides to both a V gene segment and a J gene segment was required. Rearrangements were called productive when the CDR3 lacked stop codons and stayed in frame with V and J; all others were non-productive. Following IMGT convention, CDR3 was defined as the stretch from the second conserved V-encoded cysteine to the conserved J-encoded phenylalanine. Sequences without an unambiguous match to a single V gene segment were excluded from the earlier analysis of several hundred of the donors. An earlier analysis of several hundred of the donors called V segments functional above 56.7% productive rearrangements and segregating when the between-donor standard deviation exceeded 5%. A statistical classification framework was developed to diagnose cytomegalovirus status using the catalog of TCR beta chain sequences. In a later analysis, V and J genes were assigned by comparing TCR nucleotide sequences against IMGT/GENE-DB human TR gene sequences. A later analysis assigned CDR3 sequences and most-parsimonious VDJ recombination scenarios with the TCRdist pipeline. In a later analysis, every TCR beta chain was defined by the combination of its CDR3 amino acid sequence and its V-gene family, and reads without a unique V-gene family were dropped. A later analysis removed roughly 590 highly shared, low-generation-probability nucleotide sequences to deal with suspected cross-contamination and a sequencing artifact. In a later analysis, a clonal expansion index was calculated for each public chain from normalized within-repertoire ranks of inferred template counts. A later analysis computed generation probabilities with a VDJ recombination model fitted to out-of-frame rearrangements, and checked the results against IGoR. In a later analysis, hypergeometric tests were used to score TCR-TCR, TCR-HLA and TCR-CMV co-occurrence, with a repertoire-size bias correction applied to TCR pairs. False discovery rates were estimated in a later analysis by permuting HLA or CMV assignments 20 times. In a later analysis, co-occurring TCRs were grouped using DBSCAN, with TCRdist sequence similarity added in when clustering inside HLA-allele-positive subsets. For co-occurrence clustering, repertoires with fewer than 30,000 or more than 120,000 public chains were excluded, along with five repertoires with anomalous nucleotide sharing. The table was pulled from immuneACCESS by TCRdb, which kept in-frame rearrangements only. Such tables lose some clones; where checked, under half of the loss comes from unresolved V genes, and the rest has no known cause. V and J calls and clone size are given by that table; D and trimming were obtained from the DNA. The sample table shows some 150,000 clones, and 80% are seen once. Jointly, the top ten make up about 4.8% of the sample.

Broad study findings and their caveats: Immune exposure information for the cohort was limited to CMV serostatus. A cluster of highly shared sequence variants was judged likely to be a technical artifact of the sequencing pipeline. The earlier analysis of approximately 540 of the donors excluded roughly 16 rarely observed V segments, including chromosome 9 orphons, because counts were too low. A later genetic analysis reported fewer N-insertions in productive TCRs among donors in an Asian-associated ancestry cluster than the roughly 700-donor mean. Correlated functional status among segregating V segments might reflect linkage disequilibrium, but an unknown experimental factor could not be ruled out. According to a later analysis, TCR association rates differed among HLA loci, with DRB1 alleles showing the most associated TCRs and HLA-C alleles showing the fewest. Because HLA typing was unavailable for some donors at each locus, only the typed subset was used in association tests. A later analysis found that most CMV-associated TCR beta chains appeared HLA-restricted, with HLA associations seemingly driven largely by CMV exposure. The classifier was reported to diagnose cytomegalovirus status with high specificity and sensitivity in both the original cohort and the validation cohort. At a false discovery rate of 0.05, a later analysis linked roughly 17,000 TCR beta sequences to specific HLA alleles. A later analysis found that HLA-associated TCR beta chains were more clonally expanded and had lower generation probabilities than equally common non-associated chains. This cohort had only TCR beta chains sequenced, and the lack of alpha or paired-chain data limited which features could be detected. Some IMGT-functional V segments, including TRBV6-2 and TRBV6-3, could not be told apart with the 87-base-pair reads, so those segments were excluded. The authors suggested that the approach could potentially be generalized to other disease states and immunological phenotypes. A further reported finding was that TCR beta sequences accurately predicted the HLA-A and HLA-B alleles for most subjects in the first cohort. Assigning TCR associations to individual alleles was difficult when HLA alleles, especially DR and DQ, strongly co-occurred. V-gene and J-gene trimming of TCR beta chains was associated with a missense DCLRE1C variant in a later genetic analysis, and the association was replicated in an independent cohort. Most TCR sequences were seen in very few donors, while some public TCRs were found in many individuals. An earlier analysis of approximately 530 of the donors showed that most TCR beta V segments appeared in productive rearrangements either about 87% or about 30% of the time, which broadly matched IMGT annotations. Sequencing depth was assumed to be roughly uniform across donors in the presence/absence analyses, though that assumption may not hold. The study listed approximately 160 TCR beta chains as associated with cytomegalovirus. In vitro tests confirmed that a few of the cytomegalovirus-associated TCR beta chains recognize cytomegalovirus antigens. Several of the top co-occurrence clusters appeared to be linked to parvovirus B19, influenza, CMV and Epstein-Barr virus, according to a later analysis.

The sequenced sample consisted of PBMCs. The rearrangement joined TRBV2 to TRBJ1-1; the D gene cannot be named for sure. The receptor was derived from a man in his thirties or forties in good health and CMV-seronegative. The CDR3 region: CASSRGRNTEAFF. The nucleotide sequence is TGTGCCAGCAGTCGAGGTAGGAACACTGAAGCTTTCTTT.